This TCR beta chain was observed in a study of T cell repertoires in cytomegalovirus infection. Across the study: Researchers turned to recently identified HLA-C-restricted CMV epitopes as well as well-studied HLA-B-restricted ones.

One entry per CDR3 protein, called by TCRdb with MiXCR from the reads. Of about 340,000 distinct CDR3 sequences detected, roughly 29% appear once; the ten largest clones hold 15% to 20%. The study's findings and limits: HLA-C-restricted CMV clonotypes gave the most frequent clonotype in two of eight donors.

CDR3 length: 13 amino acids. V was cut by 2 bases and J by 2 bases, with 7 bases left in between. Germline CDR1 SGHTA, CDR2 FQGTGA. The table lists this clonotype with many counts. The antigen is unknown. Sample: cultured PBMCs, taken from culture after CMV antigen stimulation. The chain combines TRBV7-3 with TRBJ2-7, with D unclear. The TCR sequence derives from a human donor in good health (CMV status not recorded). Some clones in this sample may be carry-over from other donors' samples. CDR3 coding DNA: TGTGCCAGCAGCTTAGACACCACCTACGAGCAGTACTTC. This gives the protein CASSLDTTYEQYF.